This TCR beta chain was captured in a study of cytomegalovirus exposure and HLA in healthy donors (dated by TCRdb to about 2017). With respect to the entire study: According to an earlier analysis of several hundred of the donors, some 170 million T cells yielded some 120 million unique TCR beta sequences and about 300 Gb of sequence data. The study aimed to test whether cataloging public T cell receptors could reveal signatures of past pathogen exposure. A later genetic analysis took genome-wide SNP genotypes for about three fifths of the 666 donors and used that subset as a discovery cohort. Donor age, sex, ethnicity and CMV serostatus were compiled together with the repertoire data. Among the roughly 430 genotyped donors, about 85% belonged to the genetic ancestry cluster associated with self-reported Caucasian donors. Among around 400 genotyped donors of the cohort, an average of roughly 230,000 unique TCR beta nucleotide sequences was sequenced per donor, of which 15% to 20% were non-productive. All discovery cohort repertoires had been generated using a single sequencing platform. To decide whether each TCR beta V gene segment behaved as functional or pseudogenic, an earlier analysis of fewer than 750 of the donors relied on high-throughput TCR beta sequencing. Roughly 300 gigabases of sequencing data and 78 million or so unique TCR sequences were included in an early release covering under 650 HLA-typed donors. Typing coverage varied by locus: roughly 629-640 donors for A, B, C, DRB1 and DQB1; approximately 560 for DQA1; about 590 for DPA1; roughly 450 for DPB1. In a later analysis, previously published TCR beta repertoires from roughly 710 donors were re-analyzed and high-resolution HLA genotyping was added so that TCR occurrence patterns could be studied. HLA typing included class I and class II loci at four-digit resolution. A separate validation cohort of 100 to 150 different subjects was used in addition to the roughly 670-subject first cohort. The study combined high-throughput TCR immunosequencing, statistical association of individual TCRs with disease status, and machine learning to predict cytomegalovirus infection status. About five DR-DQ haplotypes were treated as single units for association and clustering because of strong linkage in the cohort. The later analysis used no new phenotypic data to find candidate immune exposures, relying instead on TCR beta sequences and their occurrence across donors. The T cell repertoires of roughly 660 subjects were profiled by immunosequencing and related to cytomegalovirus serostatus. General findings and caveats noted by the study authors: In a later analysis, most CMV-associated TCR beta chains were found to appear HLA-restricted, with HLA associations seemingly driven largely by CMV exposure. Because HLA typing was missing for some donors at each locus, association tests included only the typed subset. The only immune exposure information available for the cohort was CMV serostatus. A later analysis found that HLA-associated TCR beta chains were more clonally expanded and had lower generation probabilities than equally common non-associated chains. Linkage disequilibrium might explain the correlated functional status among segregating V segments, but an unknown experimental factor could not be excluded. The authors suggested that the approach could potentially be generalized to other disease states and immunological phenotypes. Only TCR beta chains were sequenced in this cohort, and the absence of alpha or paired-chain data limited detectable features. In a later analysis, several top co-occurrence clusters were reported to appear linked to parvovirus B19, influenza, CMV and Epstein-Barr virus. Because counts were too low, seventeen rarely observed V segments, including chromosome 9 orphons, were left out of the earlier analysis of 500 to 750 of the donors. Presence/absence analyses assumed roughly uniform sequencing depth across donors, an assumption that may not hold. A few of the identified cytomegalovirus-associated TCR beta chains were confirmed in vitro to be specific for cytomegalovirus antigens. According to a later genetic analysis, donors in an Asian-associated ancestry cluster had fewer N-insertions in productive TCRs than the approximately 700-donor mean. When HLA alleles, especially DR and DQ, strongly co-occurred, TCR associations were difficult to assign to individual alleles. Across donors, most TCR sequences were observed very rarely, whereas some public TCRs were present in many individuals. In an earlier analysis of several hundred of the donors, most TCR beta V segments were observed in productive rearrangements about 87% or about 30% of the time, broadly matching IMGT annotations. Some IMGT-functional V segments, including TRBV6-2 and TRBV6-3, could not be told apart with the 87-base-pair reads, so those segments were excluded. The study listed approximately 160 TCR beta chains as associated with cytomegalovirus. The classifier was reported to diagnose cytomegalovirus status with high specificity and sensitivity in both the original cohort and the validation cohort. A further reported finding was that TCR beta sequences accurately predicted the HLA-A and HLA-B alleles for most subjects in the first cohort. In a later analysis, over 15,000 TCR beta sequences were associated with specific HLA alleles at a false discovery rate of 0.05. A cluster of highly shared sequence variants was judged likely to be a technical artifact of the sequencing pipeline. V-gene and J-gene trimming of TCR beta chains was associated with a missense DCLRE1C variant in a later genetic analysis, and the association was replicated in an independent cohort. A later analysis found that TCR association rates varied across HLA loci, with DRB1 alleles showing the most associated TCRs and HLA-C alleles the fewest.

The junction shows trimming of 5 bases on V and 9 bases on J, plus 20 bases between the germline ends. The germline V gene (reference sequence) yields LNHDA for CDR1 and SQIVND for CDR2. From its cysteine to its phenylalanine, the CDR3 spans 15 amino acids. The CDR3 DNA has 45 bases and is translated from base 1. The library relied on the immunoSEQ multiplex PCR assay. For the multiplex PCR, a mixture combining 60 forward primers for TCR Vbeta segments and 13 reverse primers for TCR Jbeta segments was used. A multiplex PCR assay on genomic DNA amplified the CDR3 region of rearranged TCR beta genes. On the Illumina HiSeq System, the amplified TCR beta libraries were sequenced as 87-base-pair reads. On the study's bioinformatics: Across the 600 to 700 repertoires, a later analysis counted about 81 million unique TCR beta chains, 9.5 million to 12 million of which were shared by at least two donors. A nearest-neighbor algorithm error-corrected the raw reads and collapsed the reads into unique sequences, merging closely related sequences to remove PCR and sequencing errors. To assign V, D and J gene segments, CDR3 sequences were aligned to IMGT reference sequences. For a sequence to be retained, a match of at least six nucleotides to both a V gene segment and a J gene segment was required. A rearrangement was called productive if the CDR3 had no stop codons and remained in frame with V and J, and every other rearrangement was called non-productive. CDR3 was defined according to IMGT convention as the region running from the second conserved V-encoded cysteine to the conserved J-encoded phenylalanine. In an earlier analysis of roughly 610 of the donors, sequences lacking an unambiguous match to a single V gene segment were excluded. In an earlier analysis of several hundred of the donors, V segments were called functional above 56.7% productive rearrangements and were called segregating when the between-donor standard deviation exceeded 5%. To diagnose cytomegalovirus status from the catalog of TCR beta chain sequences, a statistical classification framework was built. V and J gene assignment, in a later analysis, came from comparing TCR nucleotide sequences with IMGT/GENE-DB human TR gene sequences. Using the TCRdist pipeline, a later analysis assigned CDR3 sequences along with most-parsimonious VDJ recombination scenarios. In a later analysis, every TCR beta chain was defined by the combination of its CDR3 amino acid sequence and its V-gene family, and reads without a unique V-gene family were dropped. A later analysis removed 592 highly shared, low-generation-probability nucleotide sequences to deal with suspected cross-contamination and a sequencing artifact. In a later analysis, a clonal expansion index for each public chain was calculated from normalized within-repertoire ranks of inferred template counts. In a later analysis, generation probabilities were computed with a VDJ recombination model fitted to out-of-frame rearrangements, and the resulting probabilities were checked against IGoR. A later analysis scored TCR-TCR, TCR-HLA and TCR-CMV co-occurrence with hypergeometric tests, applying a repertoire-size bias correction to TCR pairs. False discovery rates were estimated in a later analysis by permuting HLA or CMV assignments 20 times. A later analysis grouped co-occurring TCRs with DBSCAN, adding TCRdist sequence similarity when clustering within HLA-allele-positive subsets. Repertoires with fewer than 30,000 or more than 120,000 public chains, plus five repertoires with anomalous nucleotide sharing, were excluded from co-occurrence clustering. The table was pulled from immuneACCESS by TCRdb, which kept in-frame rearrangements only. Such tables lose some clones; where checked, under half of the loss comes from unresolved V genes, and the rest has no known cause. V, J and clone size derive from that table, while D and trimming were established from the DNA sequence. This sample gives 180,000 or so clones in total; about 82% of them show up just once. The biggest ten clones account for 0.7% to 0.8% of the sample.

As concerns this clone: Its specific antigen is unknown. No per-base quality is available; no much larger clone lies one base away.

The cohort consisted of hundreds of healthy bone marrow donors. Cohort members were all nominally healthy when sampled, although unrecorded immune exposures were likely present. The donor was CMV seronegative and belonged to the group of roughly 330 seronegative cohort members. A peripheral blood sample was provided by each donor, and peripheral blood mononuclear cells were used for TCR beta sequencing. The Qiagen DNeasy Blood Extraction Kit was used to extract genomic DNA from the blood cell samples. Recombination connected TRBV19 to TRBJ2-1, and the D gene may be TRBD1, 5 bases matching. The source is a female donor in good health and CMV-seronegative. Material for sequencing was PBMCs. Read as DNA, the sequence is TGTGCCAGTAGTGTGGACACCTCCCGGGTGAGTGAGCAGTTCTTC. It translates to CASSVDTSRVSEQFF.